The 6 T cell receptor beta chains in this list originate from one sample, sequenced in a study of cytotoxic CD8 clonotypes in ibrutinib-treated CLL. The protocol was immunoSEQ multiplex PCR, while the TCRdb copy is restricted to in-frame clones and leaves out a portion. The sample holds more than 85,000 clones, roughly 80% seen once. Sequencing was performed on PBMCs, taken after 12 months of ibrutinib treatment. The receptors here all came from a human donor with chronic lymphocytic leukemia.

The chain couples TRBV11-3 to TRBJ2-3; 11 bases line up with TRBD1. Per germline, CDR1 SGHNT and CDR2 YENEEA. With V trimmed by 5 bases and J by 5 bases, 6 bases remained unmatched. This CDR3 contains 15 residues. The DNA of the CDR3 is TGTGCCAGCAGCCCCGGGACAGGGGGATTAGATACGCAGTATTTT. This sequence encodes CASSPGTGGLDTQYF.

This chain uses TRBV11-3 with TRBJ2-7; D not resolved. Germline V gene lookup returns CDR1 SGHNT and CDR2 YENEEA. V lost 3 bases to trimming and J lost 1 base, with 7 bases between them. The CDR3 sequence is 13 residues long. In DNA form, the CDR3 reads TGTGCCAGCAGCTTGTACAGTTCCTACGAGCAGTACTTC. Protein product: CASSLYSSYEQYF.

The chain combines TRBV9 with TRBJ2-3; 7 bases align to TRBD1. In germline, CDR1 is SGDLS, CDR2 YYNGEE. J lost 0 bases, V lost 1 base, and 8 bases had no gene match. The length of the CDR3 is 17 residues. CDR3: CASSVKGQYASTDTQYF. Here the CDR3 DNA reads TGTGCCAGCAGCGTAAAGGGACAGTACGCTAGCACAGATACGCAGTATTTT.

The table lists this clone with a few counts. The chain couples TRBV2 to TRBJ2-3; a possible D gene is TRBD2 (6 bases). The CDR3 loop spans 15 amino acids. The germline V and J ends were trimmed by 1 base and 3 bases, with 11 bases remaining between them. CDR1 is SNHLY, CDR2 FYNNEI, per germline. The CDR3 DNA sequence: TGTGCCAGCAGTGAAGGGGGGAGGAAGACAGATACGCAGTATTTT. This gives the protein CASSEGGRKTDTQYF.

This clone showed up many times. The CDR3 protein is CASSPWVGTEQYF. The CDR3 coding sequence is TGTGCCAGCAGCCCCTGGGTAGGCACCGAGCAGTACTTC. V is TRBV7-3 and J is TRBJ2-7; D unclear. The CDR3 spans 13 residues. V was clipped by 5 bases and J by 6 bases, with 14 bases between them. The germline V gene encodes CDR1 SGHTA and CDR2 FQGTGA. The full variable domain, rest sourced from reference TRBV7-3 and TRBJ2-7, is GAGVSQTPSNKVTEKGKYVELRCDPISGHTALYWYRQSLGQGPEFLIYFQGTGAADDSGLPNDRFFAVRPEGSVSTLKIQRTERGDSAVYLCASSPWVGTEQYFGPGTRLTVT.

Notes on this clone: Other DNA sequences in this sample translate to the same CDR3. The rearrangement uses TRBV20-1 and TRBJ1-2; 7 nucleotides align to TRBD1. Unmatched junction bases numbered 1, after V lost 3 bases and J lost 6 bases. The CDR3 is made up of 11 amino acids. Per germline, CDR1 DFQATT and CDR2 SNEGSKA (reference sequence). CDR3: CSARQGDGYTF. The CDR3 nucleotides read TGCAGTGCTAGGCAGGGGGATGGCTACACCTTC.